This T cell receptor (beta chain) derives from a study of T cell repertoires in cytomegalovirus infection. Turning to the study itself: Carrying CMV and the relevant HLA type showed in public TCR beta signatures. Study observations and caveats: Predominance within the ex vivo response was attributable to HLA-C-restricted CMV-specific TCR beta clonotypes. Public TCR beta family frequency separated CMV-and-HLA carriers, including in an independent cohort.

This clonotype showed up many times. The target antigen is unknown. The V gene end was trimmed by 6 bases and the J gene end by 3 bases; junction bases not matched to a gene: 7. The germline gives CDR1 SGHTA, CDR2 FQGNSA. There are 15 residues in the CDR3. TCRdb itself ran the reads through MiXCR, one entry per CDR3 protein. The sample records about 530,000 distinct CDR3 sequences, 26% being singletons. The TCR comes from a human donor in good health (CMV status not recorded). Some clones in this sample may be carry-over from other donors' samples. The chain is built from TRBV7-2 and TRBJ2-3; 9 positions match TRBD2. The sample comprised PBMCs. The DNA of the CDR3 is TGTGCCAGCAGGCTAGCGGGGAGGGTTACAGATACGCAGTATTTT. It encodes CASRLAGRVTDTQYF.